What follows are 4 T cell receptor beta chains derived from one specimen sequenced in a study of pediatric ulcerative colitis. Clones were sequenced by immunoSEQ multiplex PCR, and TCRdb holds only the in-frame ones, with some missing. The sample holds 10,000 or so clones; 80% to 90% are singletons and the top ten take 5.5% to 7.5%. The sequencing sample was made of blood. The source is a girl under 18 with moderate ulcerative colitis.

The V and J genes are TRBV27 and TRBJ1-2; D remains ambiguous. The germline V and J ends were trimmed by 1 base and 0 bases, with 9 bases remaining between them. CDR1 and CDR2 (germline): MNHEY, SMNVEV (reference sequence). The CDR3 is 15 residues long. The CDR3 spells CASSLLGSANYGYTF. The CDR3 bases are TGTGCCAGCAGTTTATTAGGCAGTGCTAACTATGGCTACACCTTC.

V usage is TRBV5-4 and J usage is TRBJ1-2; D remains unclear. V dropped 0 bases and J dropped 5 bases, with 20 bases sitting between them. The CDR3 spans 17 residues. CDR1 SGHNT and CDR2 YYREEE come from the germline V gene (reference sequence). Here the CDR3 reads CASSLGEGRTVGYGYTF. CDR3 in DNA: TGTGCCAGCAGCTTGGGCGAGGGCCGGACGGTGGGGTATGGCTACACCTTC.

The chain uses TRBV11-3 and TRBJ2-2, with D perhaps matching TRBD1 (6 bases). The CDR3 runs to 14 residues. The V gene's germline CDR1 is SGHNT and CDR2 YENEEA. V dropped 2 bases and J dropped 6 bases, with 10 bases sitting between them. The CDR3 sequence: CASSLTGISGELFF. The DNA of the CDR3 is TGTGCCAGCAGCTTAACAGGGATCTCCGGGGAGCTGTTTTTT.

V is TRBV5-1 and J is TRBJ2-5; D ambiguous. There are 14 residues in the CDR3. Trimming left V 5 bases short and J 5 bases short, with 16 bases between. Germline loops: CDR1 SGHRS, CDR2 YFSETQ. DNA for the CDR3: TGCGCCAGCAGTCAAAGTGGGATTTTGGAGACCCAGTACTTC. This encodes CASSQSGILETQYF.